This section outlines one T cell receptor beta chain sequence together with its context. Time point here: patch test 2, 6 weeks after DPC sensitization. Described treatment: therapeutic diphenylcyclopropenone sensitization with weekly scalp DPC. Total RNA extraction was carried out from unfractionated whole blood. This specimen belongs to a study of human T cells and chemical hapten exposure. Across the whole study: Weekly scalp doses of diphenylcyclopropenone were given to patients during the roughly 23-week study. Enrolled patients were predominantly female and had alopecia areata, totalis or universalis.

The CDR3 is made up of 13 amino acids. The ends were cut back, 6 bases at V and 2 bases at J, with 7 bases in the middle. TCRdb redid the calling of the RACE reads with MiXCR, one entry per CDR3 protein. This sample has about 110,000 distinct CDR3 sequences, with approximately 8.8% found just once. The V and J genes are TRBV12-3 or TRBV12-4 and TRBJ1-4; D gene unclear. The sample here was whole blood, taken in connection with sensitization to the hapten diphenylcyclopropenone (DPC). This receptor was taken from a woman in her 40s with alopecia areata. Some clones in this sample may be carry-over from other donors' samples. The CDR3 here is CASSEQTNEKLFF. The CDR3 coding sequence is TGTGCCAGCAGCGAACAGACTAATGAAAAACTGTTTTTT.